These 5 T cell receptor beta chains originate from one sample sequenced in a study of T cell clonality in common variable immunodeficiency. The study's findings and limits: Common variable immunodeficiency TCR beta sequences reportedly had fewer deletions and N-nucleotide insertions.

Their cognate antigens are unknown. TCRdb's table, derived via immunoSEQ multiplex PCR, lists solely in-frame clones and lacks some. There are 15,000 to 25,000 clones in the sample, none observed a single time. Source material: peripheral blood mononuclear cells. The origin of the receptors is a human donor with common variable immunodeficiency.

This clone was detected a few times. The read is 3 residues too short to cover the CDR3 end, so that end is filled in from the germline J gene. The V and J genes are TRBV6-2 or TRBV6-3 and TRBJ1-6, with 7 bases fitting TRBD1. V lost 6 bases and J lost 8; bases outside the gene matches: 7. Germline CDR1 and CDR2: MNHEY and SVGEGT. The CDR3 spans 14 residues. CDR3 protein: CASRRTGADSPLHF. The DNA read from the CDR3 is TGTGCCAGCAGACGAACAGGGGCGGATTCACCC.

In this sample, this clone turned up a few times. Sequencing ends 3 residues short of the CDR3 end; the germline J gene provides the rest. The chain uses TRBV7-2 and TRBJ2-3; 8 bases line up with TRBD1. Germline-derived CDR1 and CDR2 are SGHTA and FQGNSA. J gave up 3 bases and V 0 bases, and 2 bases lay outside the gene matches. The CDR3 sequence is 15 residues long. CDR3 DNA (partial): TGTGCCAGCAGCTTAGCTAGGACAGGGACAGATACG. This gives the protein CASSLARTGTDT. The whole CDR3 protein is CASSLARTGTDTQYF.

This clone appeared a few times. The CDR3 is cut off 3 residues early in the read; its end comes from the germline J gene. This chain uses TRBV7-9 with TRBJ1-1; D is possibly TRBD1 (6 bases). CDR3 length: 13 amino acids. Germline-derived CDR1 and CDR2 are SEHNR and FQNEAQ (reference sequence). V was cut by 3 bases and J by 3 bases, with 8 bases left in between. The CDR3 spells CASSLDRYTEAFF. The CDR3 DNA, read in part, is TGTGCCAGCAGCTTGGACAGATACACTGAA.

This clone was detected only a few times. The read gets to within 3 residues of the CDR3 end, and the germline J gene fills in the rest. The chain employs TRBV6-1 and TRBJ2-7, with 8 positions matching TRBD2. Trimming at V came to 4 bases and at J to 2 bases, leaving 4 bases not matched to a gene. CDR1 MNHNS and CDR2 SASEGT come from the germline V gene. The CDR3 runs to 14 residues. The part of the CDR3 DNA that was read is TGTGCCAGCAGTGGTGGCGGGAGGCCCTACGAG. As protein: CASSGGGRPYE. The whole CDR3 region reads CASSGGGRPYEQYF.

This clone was seen a handful of times. The read ends 3 residues before the CDR3 terminus; that terminus is restored from the germline J gene. The V call is TRBV18, the J call TRBJ2-2; D might be TRBD1 (5 bases). Germline lookup yields CDR1 KGHSH and CDR2 LQKENI. This CDR3 has 15 residues. V dropped 3 bases and J dropped 2 bases, with 10 bases sitting between them. Partial CDR3 DNA: TGTGCCAGCTCACCCGACAGAACTAACACCGGGGAG. Protein product: CASSPDRTNTGE. The full CDR3 is CASSPDRTNTGELFF.